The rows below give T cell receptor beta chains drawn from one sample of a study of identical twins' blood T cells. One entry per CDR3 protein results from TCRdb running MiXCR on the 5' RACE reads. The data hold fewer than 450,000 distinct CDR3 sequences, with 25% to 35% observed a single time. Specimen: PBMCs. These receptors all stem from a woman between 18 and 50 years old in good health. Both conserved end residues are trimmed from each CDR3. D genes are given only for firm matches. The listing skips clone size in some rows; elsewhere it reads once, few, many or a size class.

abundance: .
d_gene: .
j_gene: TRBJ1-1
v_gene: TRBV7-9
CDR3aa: ASSFEGKNTEAF

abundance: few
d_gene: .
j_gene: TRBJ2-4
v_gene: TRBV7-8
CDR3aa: ASSFIGSSNIQY

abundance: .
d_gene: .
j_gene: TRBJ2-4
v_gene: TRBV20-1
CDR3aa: SARDQKNIQY

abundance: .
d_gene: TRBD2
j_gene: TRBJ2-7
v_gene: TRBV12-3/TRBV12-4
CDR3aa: ASISSGSNEQY

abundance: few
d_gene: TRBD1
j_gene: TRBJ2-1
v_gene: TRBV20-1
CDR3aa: SARDQWGTDDEQF

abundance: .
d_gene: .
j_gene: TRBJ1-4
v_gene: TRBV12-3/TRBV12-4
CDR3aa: ASSTPGGGLF

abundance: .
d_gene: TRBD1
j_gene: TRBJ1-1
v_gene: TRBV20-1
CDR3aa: SARDHRQGAGEAF

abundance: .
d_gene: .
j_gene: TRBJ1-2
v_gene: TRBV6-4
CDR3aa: ASSDEYGYT

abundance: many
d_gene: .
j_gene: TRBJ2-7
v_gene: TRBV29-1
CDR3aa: SVDSQGGYEQY

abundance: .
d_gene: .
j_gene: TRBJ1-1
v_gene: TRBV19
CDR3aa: ASSILVPSLEAF

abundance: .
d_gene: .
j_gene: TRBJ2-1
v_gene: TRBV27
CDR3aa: ASSLSPGSYNEQF

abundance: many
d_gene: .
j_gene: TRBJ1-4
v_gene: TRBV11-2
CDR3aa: ASSLVENEKLF

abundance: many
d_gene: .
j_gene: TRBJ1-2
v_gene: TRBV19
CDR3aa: ASSPSPDSYGYT

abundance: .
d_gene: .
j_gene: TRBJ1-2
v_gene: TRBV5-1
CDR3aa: ASSFAGDGYT

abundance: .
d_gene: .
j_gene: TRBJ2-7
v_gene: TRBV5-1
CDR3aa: ASSLAGGITYEQY

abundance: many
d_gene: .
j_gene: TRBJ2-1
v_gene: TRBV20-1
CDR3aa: SARADRVGVEQF

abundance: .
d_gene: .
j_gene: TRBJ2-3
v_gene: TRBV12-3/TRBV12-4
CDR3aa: ASSLTTQGTQY

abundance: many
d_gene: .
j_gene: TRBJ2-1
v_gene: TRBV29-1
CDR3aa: SVEGQLPNSEQF

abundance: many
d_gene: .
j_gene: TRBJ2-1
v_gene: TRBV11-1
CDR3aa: ASSSTRNEQF

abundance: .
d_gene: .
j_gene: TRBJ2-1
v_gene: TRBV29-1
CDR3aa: SVGLYLSYNEQF

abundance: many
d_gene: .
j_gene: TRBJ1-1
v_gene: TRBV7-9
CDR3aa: ASSLGGDGEAF

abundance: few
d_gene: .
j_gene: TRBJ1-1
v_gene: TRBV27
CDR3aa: ASNFGRFLGDTEAF

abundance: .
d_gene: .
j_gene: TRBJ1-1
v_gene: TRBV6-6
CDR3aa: ASNGAATEAF

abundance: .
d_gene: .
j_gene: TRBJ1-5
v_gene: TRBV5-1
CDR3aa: ASSLQPAEFNQPQH

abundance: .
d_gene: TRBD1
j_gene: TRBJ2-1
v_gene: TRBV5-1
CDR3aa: ASSWTGGHNEQF

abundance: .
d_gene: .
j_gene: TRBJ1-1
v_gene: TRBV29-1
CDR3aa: SVAGGGISTEAF

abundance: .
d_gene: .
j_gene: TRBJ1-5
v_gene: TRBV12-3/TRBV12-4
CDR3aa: ASSILLTQPQH

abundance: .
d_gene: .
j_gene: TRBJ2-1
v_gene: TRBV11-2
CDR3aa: ASSFRESNYNEQF

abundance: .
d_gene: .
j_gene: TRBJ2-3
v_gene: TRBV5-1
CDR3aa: ASSLGRNTDTQY

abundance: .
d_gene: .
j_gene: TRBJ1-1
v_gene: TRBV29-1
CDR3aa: SVGGGGSFGAF

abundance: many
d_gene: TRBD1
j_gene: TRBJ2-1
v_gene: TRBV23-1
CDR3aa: ASNSGTGGHNEQF

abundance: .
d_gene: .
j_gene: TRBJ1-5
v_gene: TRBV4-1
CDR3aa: ASSQEGGGRNQPQH

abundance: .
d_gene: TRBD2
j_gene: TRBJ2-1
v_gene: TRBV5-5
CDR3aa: ASSLVGRANEQF

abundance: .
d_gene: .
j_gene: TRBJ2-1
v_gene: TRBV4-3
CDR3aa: ASSHGFNEQF

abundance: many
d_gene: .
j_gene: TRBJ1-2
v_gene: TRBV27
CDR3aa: ASSFGANYGYT

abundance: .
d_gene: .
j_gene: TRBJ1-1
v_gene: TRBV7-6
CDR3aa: ASSLAGGMNTEDF

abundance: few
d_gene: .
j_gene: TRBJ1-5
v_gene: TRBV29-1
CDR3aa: SVELGGTGNQPQH

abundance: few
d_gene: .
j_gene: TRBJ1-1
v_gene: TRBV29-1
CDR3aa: SAHRAPLDTEAF

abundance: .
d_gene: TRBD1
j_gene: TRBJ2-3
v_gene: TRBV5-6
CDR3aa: ASSSGQGRYGTDTQY

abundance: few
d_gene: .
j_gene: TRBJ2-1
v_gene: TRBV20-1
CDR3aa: SARENREQF

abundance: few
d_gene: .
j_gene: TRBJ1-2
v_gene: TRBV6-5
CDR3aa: ASSYWSRDLKGTGYT

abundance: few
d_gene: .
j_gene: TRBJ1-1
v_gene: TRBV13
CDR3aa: ASGDRQVNTEAF

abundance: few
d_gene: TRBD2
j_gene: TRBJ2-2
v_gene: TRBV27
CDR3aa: ASTALAGGYTGELF

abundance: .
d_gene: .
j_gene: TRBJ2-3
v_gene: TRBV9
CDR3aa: ASSLVPSSVSTDTQY

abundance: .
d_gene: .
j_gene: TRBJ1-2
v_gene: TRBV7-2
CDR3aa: ASSLRTYVTNYGYT

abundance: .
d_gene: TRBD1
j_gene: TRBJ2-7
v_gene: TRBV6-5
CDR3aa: ASSYGQGDHEQY

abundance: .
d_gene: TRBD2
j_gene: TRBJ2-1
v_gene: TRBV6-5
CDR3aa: ASSYPSGGDGEQF

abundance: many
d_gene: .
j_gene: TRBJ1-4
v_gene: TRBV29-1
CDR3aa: SVALRFNEKLF

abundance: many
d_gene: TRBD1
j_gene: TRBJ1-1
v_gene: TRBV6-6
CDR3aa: ASSYGQGVGEAF

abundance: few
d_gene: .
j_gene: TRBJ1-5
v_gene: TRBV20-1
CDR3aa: SAREEIFFSNQPQH

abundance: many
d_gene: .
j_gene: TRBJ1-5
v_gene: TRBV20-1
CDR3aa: SAQRGDYSNQPQH

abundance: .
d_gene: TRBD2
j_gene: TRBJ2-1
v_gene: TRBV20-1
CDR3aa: SARFTGLYNEQF

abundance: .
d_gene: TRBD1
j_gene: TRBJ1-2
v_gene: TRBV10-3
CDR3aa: AISPGTGGYYGYT

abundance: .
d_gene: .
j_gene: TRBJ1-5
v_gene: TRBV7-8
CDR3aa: ASSLERGQPQH

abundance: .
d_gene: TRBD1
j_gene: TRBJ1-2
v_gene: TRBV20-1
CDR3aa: SAIPGTGIYGYT